This T cell receptor beta chain comes out of a study of T-cell memory formation after mild COVID-19. With regard to this clonotype: Antigen specificity is unknown.

Trimming stripped 1 base from V and 1 base from J, with 10 bases between. Per the germline V gene, CDR1 is LNHNV and CDR2 is YYDKDF (reference sequence). The CDR3 extends over 16 amino acids. The study's findings and limits: Clonal second-wave expansions that peaked on day 37 had unconfirmed SARS-CoV-2 specificity. Detection of some responders pre-infection suggested pre-existing cross-reactive memory T cells participated.

In TCRdb, the 5' RACE reads were re-called with MiXCR into one record per CDR3 protein. The sample lists roughly 340,000 distinct CDR3 sequences, 20% to 25% occurring once. The J gene is TRBJ2-2, the V gene TRBV15; tentative D call: TRBD1 (6 bases). Sequenced: PBMCs or a T cell subset sorted from them (not recorded which). The sequence was obtained from a young man who had mild COVID-19 (a few samples of this study predate the infection). Cell type and time point are not known. The CDR3 region has the DNA TGTGCCACCAGCAGAGGGACAGACGTGAACACCGGGGAGCTGTTTTTT. It translates to CATSRGTDVNTGELFF.